What follows describes a single TCR beta chain. This record belongs to a study of blood T cell repertoires in COVID-19. Study information: Both acute and convalescent COVID-19 samples were obtained from the United States, Italy and Spain. In each case, the material was cDNA or gDNA derived from T cells, B-cell-depleted T cells, or PBMCs.

The authors' processing: Amplification with reference gene primers provided the estimates of nucleated cell counts. TCRdb's copy holds only in-frame clones and misses some; the assay was immunoSEQ multiplex PCR. Clonal size and the V and J genes are those of that table, whereas D and trimming came from the DNA. There are about 90,000 clones in the sample; approximately 90% occur only once, and around 2.3% lies in the top ten. The clonotype was recovered from a human donor with active COVID-19. The donor label of this sample is uncertain. The material sequenced was peripheral blood.

The CDR3 region has the DNA TGTGCCAGCAGCTTAGGGCTAGCGGGGTACAATGAGCAGTTCTTC. Its protein is CASSLGLAGYNEQFF. V is TRBV7-2 and J is TRBJ2-1, with TRBD2 matching 9 bases. The CDR3 is 15 amino acids. Per the germline V gene, CDR1 is SGHTA and CDR2 is FQGNSA. V shed 1 base and J 4 bases; nucleotides not matched to a gene: 2.